This T cell receptor (beta chain) was captured in a study of blood T cell repertoires in COVID-19. Study-level background: From T cells, B-cell-depleted T cells, or PBMCs came the material, which was cDNA or gDNA.

J was trimmed by 1 base and V by 12 bases; bases with no gene match: 5. The germline CDR1 and CDR2 sequences are KGHDR and SFDVKD. This CDR3 spans 13 amino acids. Sequenced by immunoSEQ multiplex PCR; TCRdb stores in-frame clones only, minus some. This sample has approximately 98,000 clones, with roughly 80% found just once. The TCR sequence derives from a woman over 75 with acute or convalescent COVID-19. Sequenced material: peripheral blood. V and J are TRBV24-1 and TRBJ1-1; 9 nucleotides agree with TRBD1. The CDR3 here is CAVRDRANTEAFF. The CDR3 coding sequence is TGTGCCGTCCGGGACAGGGCGAACACTGAAGCTTTCTTT.